The rows below give T cell receptor beta chains drawn from one sample of a study of cytomegalovirus exposure and HLA in healthy donors. This table comes from immunoSEQ multiplex PCR, and its TCRdb copy is limited to in-frame clones, with some not included. The sample gives 150,000 to 200,000 clones, less than 90% of which show up once; around 0.21% is in the top ten. The sequencing input was PBMCs. The receptor source for this set is a girl under three years old in good health and CMV-seronegative. Both conserved end residues are part of each CDR3. D genes are given only for firm matches. Clone size is shown for a subset of rows, as once, few, many or a class of expanded clone.

clone_size	j_call	d_call	v_call	cdr3_length	cdr3_aa	cdr3_nt
once	TRBJ1-6	TRBD1	TRBV9	16	CASSPRGQGRDSPLHF	TGTGCCAGCAGCCCGAGAGGACAGGGGAGAGATTCACCCCTCCACTTT
.	TRBJ1-1	.	TRBV18	13	CASSPPFSPEAFF	TGTGCCAGCTCACCACCTTTTAGCCCTGAAGCTTTCTTT
.	TRBJ1-1	.	TRBV7-6	12	CASSLGGAEAFF	TGTGCCAGCAGCTTAGGGGGAGCTGAAGCTTTCTTT
.	TRBJ2-7	TRBD2	TRBV27	16	CASSFSAGESSYEQYF	TGTGCCAGCAGTTTCTCCGCGGGAGAGAGCTCCTACGAGCAGTACTTC
.	TRBJ2-1	TRBD2	TRBV27	17	CASSPNNPGTSSNEQFF	TGTGCCAGCAGTCCAAACAACCCCGGGACTAGCTCAAATGAGCAGTTCTTC
.	TRBJ1-5	.	TRBV5-5	13	CASSAGGNQPQHF	TGTGCCAGCAGCGCGGGGGGTAATCAGCCCCAGCATTTT
.	TRBJ1-1	TRBD1	TRBV10-3	14	CAISFLQGTAEAFF	TGTGCCATCAGTTTCTTACAGGGGACCGCTGAAGCTTTCTTT
.	TRBJ1-1	TRBD1	TRBV6-6	15	CASRLVDREDTEAFF	TGTGCCAGCAGACTTGTCGACAGGGAGGACACTGAAGCTTTCTTT
.	TRBJ2-3	.	TRBV19	13	CASSIVGGDTQYF	TGTGCCAGTAGTATAGTTGGAGGGGATACGCAGTATTTT
.	TRBJ1-5	TRBD1	TRBV7-9	17	CASSYDDRGPRSKPQHF	TGTGCCAGCAGTTACGACGACAGGGGCCCGAGATCAAAACCCCAGCATTTT
few	TRBJ2-7	.	TRBV30	16	CAWSESVGQDPYEQYF	TGTGCCTGGAGCGAATCTGTGGGGCAGGACCCCTACGAGCAGTACTTC
.	TRBJ2-1	TRBD2	TRBV11-3	16	CASSGAPGLAYNEQFF	TGTGCCAGCAGCGGTGCCCCAGGACTAGCTTACAATGAGCAGTTCTTC
.	TRBJ1-3	.	TRBV6-5	14	CASSYSQGGNTIYF	TGTGCCAGCAGTTACTCGCAGGGTGGAAACACCATATATTTT
.	TRBJ2-6	.	TRBV5-6	16	CAGQRTQISGANVLTF	TGTGCCGGGCAAAGGACACAAATCTCTGGGGCCAACGTCCTGACTTTC
.	TRBJ1-1	TRBD1	TRBV11-2	15	CASSPRTGANTEAFF	TGTGCCAGCAGCCCCCGGACAGGGGCGAACACTGAAGCTTTCTTT
.	TRBJ1-2	TRBD1	TRBV2	15	CASRGQGRGIYGYTF	TGTGCCAGCAGGGGACAGGGGCGGGGAATCTATGGCTACACCTTC